Following are 5 T cell receptor beta chains from one sample sequenced in a study of CD8 T cells in Susac syndrome. Random-hexamer reverse transcription was applied to about 0.5 to 1 ug RNA. TCRdb re-derived calls from the immunoSEQ multiplex PCR reads in MiXCR, one entry per CDR3 protein. The sample consists of about 440,000 distinct CDR3 sequences, 85% of them appearing once. Sequenced sample: CD8+ T cells from PBMCs. Receptors were obtained from a human donor with multiple sclerosis.

This chain uses TRBV4-1 with TRBJ2-2; D possibly corresponds to TRBD2 (5 bases). Looked up from germline, CDR1 is MGHRA and CDR2 is YSYEKL. The ends were cut back, 0 bases at V and 3 bases at J, with 20 bases in the middle. This CDR3 region has 19 residues. CDR3 in amino acids: CASSQDGLAHMGDTGELFF. CDR3 DNA: TGCGCCAGCAGCCAAGATGGGCTAGCCCACATGGGCGACACCGGGGAGCTGTTTTTT.

This sequence joins TRBV20-1 and TRBJ1-5; D remains unclear. Germline lookup yields CDR1 DFQATT and CDR2 SNEGSKA (reference sequence). Trimming removed 4 bases at V and 0 bases at J, with 13 bases between. The CDR3 length is 15 residues. CDR3 protein: CSAINTQYSNQPQHF. CDR3 in DNA: TGCAGTGCTATTAACACACAATATAGCAATCAGCCCCAGCATTTT.

The rearrangement links TRBV5-4 to TRBJ2-7, with 8 bases that match TRBD1. The germline V gene encodes CDR1 SGHNT and CDR2 YYREEE (reference sequence). V lost 3 bases and J lost 3; bases outside the gene matches: 8. The CDR3 spans 15 residues. CDR3 in DNA: TGTGCCAGCAGCTCCCAGGACAGGGTGGACTACGAGCAGTACTTC. It translates to CASSSQDRVDYEQYF.

This clonotype was seen a handful of times. The chain links TRBV6-1 to TRBJ2-4; 9 nucleotides agree with TRBD1. Germline V gene data show CDR1 as MNHNS and CDR2 as SASEGT. J lost 5 bases, V lost 6 bases, and 8 bases had no gene match. The CDR3 length is 15 residues. The CDR3 reads CASRGTGPYENIQYF. The CDR3, as DNA: TGTGCCAGCAGGGGGACAGGGCCCTACGAAAACATTCAGTACTTC.

This chain joins TRBV6-1 and TRBJ1-2, with TRBD1 as a possible D gene (6 bases). With 0 bases removed from V and 3 bases from J, the gap between germline ends came to 17 bases. This CDR3 spans 17 amino acids. The germline V gene has CDR1 MNHNS and CDR2 SASEGT. CDR3 protein: CASSEAEFNRVDYGYTF. Written as DNA, the CDR3 is TGTGCCAGCAGTGAAGCAGAGTTCAACAGGGTAGACTATGGCTACACCTTC.